These 2 T cell receptor beta chains came from one sample sequenced in a study of T-cell memory formation after mild COVID-19. MiXCR, applied by TCRdb to the 5' RACE reads, yields one record per CDR3 protein. The data hold just over 60,000 distinct CDR3 sequences, with roughly 10% observed a single time. The sample consisted of PBMCs or a T cell subset sorted from them (not recorded which). These receptor sequences come from a man between 18 and 29 years old who had mild COVID-19 (a few samples of this study predate the infection). Cell type and time point are not known.

Many counts were recorded for this clonotype. V is TRBV4-3 and J is TRBJ2-3; 7 bases match TRBD1. Germline values: CDR1 LGHNA, CDR2 YSLEER. The V and J ends lost 3 bases and 4 bases, in that order; junction bases with no gene match: 13. This CDR3 comprises 17 residues. CDR3 nucleotide sequence: TGCGCCAGCAGCCAGTCCCCAGGGGGTGGTTTAGCAGATACGCAGTATTTT. Amino acid sequence: CASSQSPGGGLADTQYF.

This clonotype was seen more than once but under ten times. V usage is TRBV5-5 and J usage is TRBJ1-4; D gene ambiguous. CDR1 is SGHKS and CDR2 is YYEKEE in the germline V gene (reference sequence). This CDR3 spans 14 amino acids. V gave up 4 bases and J gave up 8 bases, with 15 bases separating them. The CDR3 sequence is CASSQKSPVEKLFF. The CDR3 region has the DNA TGTGCCAGCAGCCAAAAGAGTCCGGTAGAAAAACTGTTTTTT. The full variable domain, with the rest looked up from reference TRBV5-5 and TRBJ1-4, is DAGVTQSPTHLIKTRGQQVTLRCSPISGHKSVSWYQQVLGQGPQFIFQYYEKEERGRGNFPDRFSARQFPNYSSELNVNALLLGDSALYLCASSQKSPVEKLFFGSGTQLSVL.